This T cell receptor beta chain stems from a study of brain T cells in children with intractable seizures. The sequenced cases were selected for having the highest brain T cell transcript signatures. Patients received at least one anti-epileptic drug before surgery. Points from the study as a whole: Pre-surgery blood may have been undersampled, hiding some clones.

Of note for this clone: The antigen is not known.

This table comes from immunoSEQ multiplex PCR, and its TCRdb copy is limited to in-frame clones, with some not included. The repertoire holds roughly 110,000 clones, with 94% as singletons. Trimming took 3 bases from V and 7 from J, leaving 14 bases between them. The CDR3 spans 13 residues. Germline CDR1 and CDR2: SGHRS and YFSETQ. The gene calls are TRBV5-1 and TRBJ2-7; the D is unclear. The sample in question was peripheral blood, obtained at surgery. The origin of this receptor is a boy under two years old with hemimegalencephaly and intractable seizures. In DNA, the CDR3 is TGCGCCAGCAGCTCGTGGACCGCCGGGGAGCAGTACTTC. Protein product: CASSSWTAGEQYF.